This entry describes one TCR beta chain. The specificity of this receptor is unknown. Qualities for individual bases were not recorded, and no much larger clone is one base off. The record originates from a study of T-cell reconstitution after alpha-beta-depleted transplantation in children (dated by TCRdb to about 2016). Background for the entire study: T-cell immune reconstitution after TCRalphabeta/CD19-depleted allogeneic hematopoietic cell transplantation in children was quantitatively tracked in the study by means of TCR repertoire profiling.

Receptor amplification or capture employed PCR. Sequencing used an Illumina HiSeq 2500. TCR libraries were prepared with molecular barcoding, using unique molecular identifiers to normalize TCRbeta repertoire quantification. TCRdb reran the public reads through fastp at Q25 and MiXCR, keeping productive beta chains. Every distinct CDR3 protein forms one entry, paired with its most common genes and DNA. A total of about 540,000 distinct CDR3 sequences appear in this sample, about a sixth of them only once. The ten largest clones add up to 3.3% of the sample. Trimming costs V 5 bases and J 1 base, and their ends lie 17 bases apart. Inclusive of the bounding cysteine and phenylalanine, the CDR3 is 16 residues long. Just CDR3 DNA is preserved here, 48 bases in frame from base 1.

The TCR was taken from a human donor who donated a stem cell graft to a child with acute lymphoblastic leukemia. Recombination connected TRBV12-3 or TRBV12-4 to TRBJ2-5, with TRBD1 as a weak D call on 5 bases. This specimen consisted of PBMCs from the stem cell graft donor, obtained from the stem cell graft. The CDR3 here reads CASSPGTGEIQETQYF. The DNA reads TGTGCCAGCAGTCCAGGAACAGGAGAGATCCAAGAGACCCAGTACTTC.